The clone carrying this T cell receptor (beta chain) is a singleton in its sample. Antigen unknown. These data come from a study of T cell responses to AZD1222 COVID-19 vaccine. Broader study findings: Vaccine-associated CD4 TCRs spanned spike, dominant at 160-218 and 743-854. Mostly white British, mostly female donors; authors suggested clonal diversity may be underestimated. Baseline serostatus was positive in only six AZD1222 recipients. When two AZD1222 doses had been given, Spike-specific TCR breadth and depth rose.

TCRdb keeps only in-frame clones here, not all; method: immunoSEQ multiplex PCR. The table records 90,000 to 150,000 clones, 75% to 90% of them present only once. The sequence was collected from an adult who received the AZD1222 COVID-19 vaccine. Sequenced material: peripheral blood, taken 28 days after the second AZD1222 dose.

The CDR3 loop reads CASSGKGRAFF. CDR3 nucleotide sequence: TGTGCCAGCAGTGGGAAGGGGCGAGCTTTCTTT. The rearrangement uses TRBV6-6 and TRBJ1-1, with D perhaps matching TRBD1 (5 bases). Trimming shortened V by 5 bases and J by 10 bases, and 11 bases separated the two germline ends. CDR3 length equals 11 residues. Per germline, CDR1 MNHNY and CDR2 SVGAGI (reference sequence).